The present TCR beta chain was sequenced within a study of blood T cell repertoires in COVID-19. Looking at the study overall: Material from acute and convalescent COVID-19 was sourced from the United States, Italy and Spain. T cells, B-cell-depleted T cells, or PBMCs supplied cDNA or gDNA.

This clone was recorded only once. The authors' processing: Scientists estimated how many nucleated cells there were by amplifying reference gene primers. Using immunoSEQ multiplex PCR, the repertoire was profiled, and TCRdb retains in-frame clones only, with some absent. V and J calls and clone size are as listed in that table; D and trimming were resolved from the DNA. This table holds 300,000 to 400,000 clones, about nine tenths found once. In Seattle, patients joined the study during active infection and were tracked longitudinally. The CDR3 sequence is 14 residues long. Trimming cost V 9 bases and J 0 bases, with 12 bases left between them. Looked up from germline, CDR1 is LNHDA and CDR2 is SQIVND (reference sequence).

Sequenced input: peripheral blood. This clonotype was sampled from a man between 25 and 39 years old with COVID-19, enrolled during active disease. This chain connects TRBV19 to TRBJ1-5; weak D call: TRBD1 (6 bases). The CDR3 DNA sequence: TGTGCCAGCCAGGACAGACTTAGCAATCAGCCCCAGCATTTT. This codes for CASQDRLSNQPQHF.